These 8 T cell receptor beta chains originate from one sample sequenced in a study of CD8+CD57+ T cells in acquired aplastic anemia. Template material for TCR beta VDJ and CDR3 profiling consisted of genomic DNA. TCRdb used MiXCR to reprocess the reads, holding one entry per CDR3 protein. The table includes roughly 250,000 distinct CDR3 sequences, around 82% detected once. Before being chosen for sequencing, patients had shown CD8+CD57+ cell expansion by flow cytometry. The sample comprised sorted CD4+, CD8+, or CD8+CD57+ T cells (not recorded which) from PBMCs. The receptor set was obtained from a human donor with aplastic anemia.

In nucleotides, the CDR3 is TGTGCCAGCAGTGAGTCGAGTCCGTCCTACAATGAGCAGTTCTTC. Its translation is CASSESSPSYNEQFF. The chain carries TRBV12-3 or TRBV12-4 and TRBJ2-1; D not certain. This CDR3 comprises 15 residues. Deletions cut 5 bases from V and 1 base from J, with 12 bases between.

To note about this clonotype: At one boundary the junction diverges from the germline segment, which might be a read error. The V gene is TRBV2, the J gene TRBJ2-3, with D unresolved. The V gene's germline CDR1 is SNHLY and CDR2 FYNNEI. There are 14 residues in the CDR3. CDR3 in DNA: TGTGCCAGCAGCTCGACATCGGTTCCCAATACGCAGTATTTC. This encodes CASSSTSVPNTQYF.

This clonotype came up a few times. The V call is TRBV5-4, the J call TRBJ1-1; no reliable D call. The CDR3 sequence is 15 residues long. CDR1 SGHNT and CDR2 YYREEE come from the germline V gene (reference sequence). V was trimmed by 4 bases and J by 1 base, leaving 14 bases between them. CDR3 region: CASSQDLAGNTEAFF. The CDR3 region has the DNA TGTGCCAGCAGCCAAGATTTGGCAGGGAACACTGAAGCTTTCTTT.

The table lists this clonotype with a count of one. The CDR3 sequence is CATSSLMTGTGAETQYF. CDR3 nucleotides: TGTGCCACCAGCAGCCTTATGACCGGGACAGGGGCCGAGACCCAGTACTTC. The V and J genes are TRBV15 and TRBJ2-5; 10 nucleotides align to TRBD1. The germline V gene encodes CDR1 LNHNV and CDR2 YYDKDF (reference sequence). The J segment lost 5 bases and the V segment lost 3 bases, leaving 12 bases of the junction unmatched. The CDR3 totals 17 residues.

On this clonotype: The CDR3 carries no conserved terminal phenylalanine or tryptophan, so it likely arises from a read error. The DNA is omitted, as the CDR3 cannot be located on it reliably, and the CDR3 follows TCRdb's listing. The rearrangement uses TRBV7-2 and TRBJ2-2; TRBD1 was called by the table and not checked on the DNA. The CDR3 totals 12 residues, both ends included. Per germline, CDR1 SGHTA and CDR2 FQGNSA. The CDR3 protein is CASRSGTEPYIL.

J is TRBJ2-6 and V is TRBV7-3; possibly TRBD2 for D (6 bases). Trimming left V 2 bases short and J 11 bases short, with 19 bases between. Looked up from germline, CDR1 is SGHTA and CDR2 is FQGTGA. The CDR3 is 16 amino acids. This CDR3 reads CASSLAGSGRDDVLTF. CDR3 in DNA: TGTGCCAGCAGCTTAGCGGGCAGCGGGCGGGATGACGTCCTGACTTTC.

This sequence joins TRBV6-5 and TRBJ2-5, with TRBD1 matching over 8 bases. The ends lost 4 bases at V and 5 bases at J; junction bases unmatched: 0. Germline V gene sequence: CDR1 MNHEY, CDR2 SVGAGI. The CDR3 is 12 amino acids. Here the CDR3 DNA reads TGTGCCAGCAGTTGGGACAGGGAGACCCAGTACTTC. It is translated as CASSWDRETQYF.

The chain employs TRBV7-3 and TRBJ2-7; a possible D gene is TRBD1 (5 bases). The CDR3 has 18 residues. Germline V lookup: CDR1 SGHTA, CDR2 FQGTGA. Trimming pared 3 bases from V and 1 base from J, leaving 22 bases between. In DNA, the CDR3 is TGTGCCAGCAGCTTTCCCCCCACAGGTACGGCCCTTTCCTACGAGCAGTACGTC. Its protein product is CASSFPPTGTALSYEQYV.